This entry is about one T cell receptor (beta chain). The antigen is unknown. The entry originates in a study of OX40 agonist ivuxolimab in advanced cancers. V was clipped by 4 bases and J by 5 bases; unmatched bases: 9. The CDR3 runs 16 residues. The germline V gene encodes CDR1 MNHNY and CDR2 SVGAGI (reference sequence). Study findings and constraints: More expanded clones were found, on average, in CD8+ than in CD4+ T cells.

The repertoire was sequenced with immunoSEQ multiplex PCR; TCRdb's copy has only in-frame clones and lacks some. This sample yields 48,000 or so clones, of which around 87% are seen a single time; approximately 1.9% belongs to the top ten. Sequenced material: CD4+ or CD8+ T cells sorted from blood, taken in a trial of the OX40 agonist ivuxolimab. The receptor was derived from an adult with an advanced solid tumor such as melanoma, head and neck, liver or kidney cancer. The V and J genes are TRBV6-6 and TRBJ1-5; 9 bases are shared with TRBD1. CDR3 coding DNA: TGTGCCAGCAGTTCCGAGACAGGGGGTCGGGATCAGCCCCAGCATTTT. Amino acid sequence: CASSSETGGRDQPQHF.